The 14 T cell receptor beta chains given below trace back to one sample, sequenced in a study of blood T cell repertoires in COVID-19. Libraries were prepared by immunoSEQ multiplex PCR; TCRdb keeps only in-frame clonotypes and omits some of them. The sample lists fewer than 200,000 clones, 89% occurring once. Sequences were obtained from peripheral blood. These TCRs come from a man aged 18 to 29 who had recovered from COVID-19.

The V and J genes are TRBV4-2 and TRBJ2-7, with a weak D call TRBD2 (7 bases). The germline V gene encodes CDR1 LGHNA and CDR2 YNFKEQ. The CDR3 is 18 amino acids. V lost 1 base and J 3 bases, leaving 22 bases between the germline ends. CDR3 in amino acids: CASSQVGVGGGADYEQYF. In DNA, the CDR3 is TGTGCCAGCAGCCAAGTTGGGGTTGGGGGGGGCGCGGACTACGAGCAGTACTTC.

This clone was picked up a small number of times. Written as DNA, the CDR3 is TGTGCCAGCAGTCTTCGACATATGATATACCCGGAGCAGTTCTTC. Translated, it gives CASSLRHMIYPEQFF. J is TRBJ2-1 and V is TRBV28; D call uncertain. Looked up from germline, CDR1 is MDHEN and CDR2 is SYDVKM. This CDR3 region has 15 residues. The V end was cut by 5 bases, the J end by 10 bases, with 21 bases between.

V and J are TRBV30 and TRBJ2-7; D might be TRBD1 (6 bases). Trimming took off 6 bases at V and 6 bases at J, with 18 bases between the two ends. Germline V gene lookup returns CDR1 GTSNPN and CDR2 SVGIG (reference sequence). This CDR3 region has 13 residues. This CDR3 reads CACSPNRVGEQYF. The CDR3 DNA reads TGTGCCTGTTCTCCAAACAGGGTCGGCGAGCAGTACTTC.

V gene TRBV5-1 combines with J gene TRBJ2-7; 10 bases match TRBD1. V trimming: 0 bases; J trimming: 3 bases; junction bases outside the gene matches: 3. This CDR3 comprises 15 residues. Germline loops: CDR1 SGHRS, CDR2 YFSETQ. The CDR3 nucleotides read TGCGCCAGCAGCTTGGCGGGGACAGGGGTCTACGAGCAGTACTTC. Protein product: CASSLAGTGVYEQYF.

The chain recombines TRBV24-1 with TRBJ2-1; 13 nucleotides align to TRBD2. V gave up 5 bases and J gave up 0 bases; unmatched junction bases: 12. Germline V gene lookup returns CDR1 KGHDR and CDR2 SFDVKD. The CDR3 is 20 amino acids. The CDR3, as DNA: TGTGCCACCAGTGGTTCGTCGGGGACTAGCGGGGTAAGCTCCTACAATGAGCAGTTCTTC. It encodes CATSGSSGTSGVSSYNEQFF.

This chain connects TRBV24-1 to TRBJ2-3; TRBD2 aligns across 14 bases. V dropped 2 bases and J dropped 4; count of bases not matched to a gene: 13. The CDR3 has 20 residues. Germline V gives CDR1 KGHDR, CDR2 SFDVKD. The CDR3 spells CATSDYGTLGTSGSPDTQYF. CDR3 DNA sequence: TGTGCCACCAGTGATTACGGGACACTCGGGACTAGCGGGAGTCCAGATACGCAGTATTTT.

This chain joins TRBV28 and TRBJ2-1; 11 bases agree with TRBD2. The CDR3 has 15 amino acids. Germline CDR1 reads MDHEN; CDR2 reads SYDVKM. The junction had 5 bases not matched to a gene; V was cut back by 6 bases and J by 4 bases. The CDR3 sequence is CASRDIAGGYNEQFF. The CDR3 nucleotides read TGTGCCAGCAGGGACATAGCGGGAGGGTACAATGAGCAGTTCTTC.

This chain uses TRBV19 with TRBJ1-1, with 7 nucleotides matching TRBD1. This CDR3 contains 16 residues. CDR1 is LNHDA, CDR2 SQIVND, per germline (reference sequence). Germline trimming cut 5 bases from V and 4 bases from J; bases unmatched to any gene: 13. The DNA of the CDR3 is TGTGCCAGTAGTGAGGACAGGTCTCGGTGGGCCACTGAAGCTTTCTTT. This codes for CASSEDRSRWATEAFF.

The chain uses TRBV18 and TRBJ2-1; D call uncertain. CDR3 length: 13 residues. Per the germline V gene, CDR1 is KGHSH and CDR2 is LQKENI. The germline V and J ends were trimmed by 2 bases and 4 bases, with 6 bases remaining between them. The CDR3 DNA reads TGTGCCAGCTCACCAGGAGTTTACAATGAGCAGTTCTTC. This codes for CASSPGVYNEQFF.

The chain uses TRBV11-2 and TRBJ2-7, with D tentatively TRBD2 (6 bases). Trimming stripped 1 base from V and 5 bases from J, with 15 bases between. Germline-derived CDR1 and CDR2 are SGHAT and FQNNGV. The CDR3 length is 15 residues. The CDR3 DNA reads TGTGCCAGCAGCTTAGCCGGGAGCGGGTTAGACGAGCAGTACTTC. Its translation: CASSLAGSGLDEQYF.

J is TRBJ2-7 and V is TRBV3-1 (or the pseudogene TRBV3-2); D possibly corresponds to TRBD2 (7 bases). The germline V gene encodes CDR1 LGHDT and CDR2 YNNKEL (reference sequence). CDR3 size: 13 residues. The ends were cut back, 0 bases at V and 8 bases at J, with 11 bases in the middle. CDR3 protein: CASSQDGGLQQYF. The CDR3 DNA is TGTGCCAGCAGCCAAGACGGGGGGCTACAGCAGTACTTC.

This chain's CDR3 is CASSVGLAGGWEQFF. The CDR3 DNA follows: TGTGCCAGCAGCGTCGGACTAGCGGGAGGATGGGAGCAGTTCTTC. The rearrangement joins TRBV5-4 to TRBJ2-1, with 14 bases aligning to TRBD2. Germline assignment: CDR1 SGHNT and CDR2 YYREEE (reference sequence). The CDR3 spans 15 residues. V shed 4 bases, J shed 10 bases, and the junction held 7 bases outside the gene matches.

The J gene is TRBJ1-5, the V gene TRBV7-6; D may be TRBD1 (6 bases). The CDR3 is made up of 13 amino acids. Germline values: CDR1 SGHVS, CDR2 FNYEAQ. Trimming removed 5 bases from V and 7 bases from J, with 12 bases in between. CDR3 DNA: TGTGCCAGCAGCGGTACAGGGTCCCAGCCCCAGCATTTT. It specifies CASSGTGSQPQHF. The whole variable domain, filled in from reference TRBV7-6 and TRBJ1-5, reads GAGVSQSPRYKVTKRGQDVALRCDPISGHVSLYWYRQALGQGPEFLTYFNYEAQQDKSGLPNDRFSAERPEGSISTLTIQRTEQRDSAMYRCASSGTGSQPQHFGDGTRLSIL.

CDR3 sequence reads: CASRKGLAVQETQYF. The CDR3 region has the DNA TGTGCCTCACGAAAGGGACTAGCGGTACAAGAGACCCAGTACTTC. The chain uses TRBV10-3 and TRBJ2-5, with 11 bases identical to TRBD2. CDR1 ENHRY and CDR2 SYGVKD come from the germline V gene. V dropped 11 bases and J dropped 2; count of bases not matched to a gene: 10. The CDR3 is 15 amino acids.